This T cell receptor (beta chain) originates from a study of blood T cells in healthy people across ages. As for the study in general: Template switching recovered approximately one barcoded beta molecule for every two T cells. General observations from the study: Those diversity estimates obtained from one million T cells were thought to be underestimates.

A sample-barcoded 5' primer and a J-beta primer mix were used in a second PCR of about 7 to 11 cycles. MiXCR, applied by TCRdb to the 5' RACE reads, yields one record per CDR3 protein. The table shows around 1.7 million distinct CDR3 sequences, with roughly 27% occurring only once. This clonotype was recorded a few times. The antigen is undetermined. With 5 bases clipped from V and 4 bases from J, the junction kept 3 bases outside the gene matches. The CDR3 length is 14 residues. PBMCs, at least 7 million per sample, were isolated. There were at least 5 micrograms of total RNA extracted from every sample.

The chain carries TRBV12-3 or TRBV12-4 and TRBJ2-3; TRBD1 matches 10 bases. The sample taken for sequencing was blood. The receptor was isolated from a woman in her twenties or thirties in good health. The CDR3 nucleotides read TGTGCCAGCAGTCATGGACAGGGGGCAGATACGCAGTATTTT. Translating gives CASSHGQGADTQYF.